A selection of T cell receptor beta chains follows, all from one sample in a study of blood T cell repertoires in COVID-19. Only in-frame clones appear in the TCRdb table, and some are missing; sequencing was by immunoSEQ multiplex PCR. The repertoire holds nearly 200,000 clones, with less than 90% as singletons. Sequencing input: peripheral blood. The receptor source for this set is a human donor in a cohort sampled during active COVID-19. CDR3s include the opening cysteine and the closing phenylalanine or tryptophan. D genes are given only for firm matches. Rows give clone size only sometimes, using once, few, many, or a class for an expanded clone.

D: .; size: .; V: TRBV7-9; J: TRBJ2-7; CDR3: CASSFRDSSYEQYF; DNA: TGTGCCAGCAGCTTCCGGGACTCAAGCTACGAGCAGTACTTC
D: .; size: .; V: TRBV11-3; J: TRBJ2-3; CDR3: CASSLARGTDTQYF; DNA: TGTGCCAGCAGCTTAGCACGGGGCACAGATACGCAGTATTTT
D: TRBD2; size: .; V: TRBV29-1; J: TRBJ2-1; CDR3: CSAGTRGNNEQFF; DNA: TGCAGCGCCGGGACTAGGGGAAACAATGAGCAGTTCTTC
D: TRBD1; size: .; V: TRBV7-2; J: TRBJ1-2; CDR3: CASSPGGSGGYTF; DNA: TGTGCCAGCAGCCCAGGGGGTAGTGGCGGCTACACCTTC
D: .; size: .; V: TRBV2; J: TRBJ1-1; CDR3: CASGRGLNTEAFF; DNA: TGTGCCAGCGGTCGAGGGCTGAACACTGAAGCTTTCTTT
D: TRBD1; size: .; V: TRBV10-1; J: TRBJ2-5; CDR3: CASSDGTGQETQYF; DNA: TGCGCCAGCAGTGATGGGACAGGCCAAGAGACCCAGTACTTC
D: TRBD2; size: .; V: TRBV20-1; J: TRBJ2-1; CDR3: CSASGTSGNNEQFF; DNA: TGCAGTGCTAGTGGGACTAGCGGCAACAATGAGCAGTTCTTC
D: .; size: .; V: TRBV19; J: TRBJ1-1; CDR3: CASNSRDTEAFF; DNA: TGTGCCAGTAATTCAAGAGACACTGAAGCTTTCTTT
D: TRBD2; size: few; V: TRBV12-5; J: TRBJ2-1; CDR3: CASGLEGLASEQFF; DNA: TGTGCTAGTGGTTTAGAGGGACTAGCAAGTGAGCAGTTCTTC
D: .; size: .; V: TRBV28; J: TRBJ2-2; CDR3: CASSYRNTGELFF; DNA: TGTGCCAGCAGTTACAGGAACACCGGGGAGCTGTTTTTT
D: .; size: .; V: TRBV28; J: TRBJ2-7; CDR3: CASSFSGSEQYF; DNA: TGTGCCAGCAGTTTCTCAGGCTCCGAGCAGTACTTC
D: .; size: .; V: TRBV10-1; J: TRBJ1-1; CDR3: CASSASEEDTEAFF; DNA: TGCGCCAGCAGTGCTTCAGAGGAGGATACTGAAGCTTTCTTT
D: .; size: .; V: TRBV6-6; J: TRBJ1-5; CDR3: CASSQTTNQPQHF; DNA: TGTGCCAGCAGTCAGACTACCAATCAGCCCCAGCATTTT
D: .; size: .; V: TRBV13; J: TRBJ2-7; CDR3: CASSSESGTYEQYF; DNA: TGTGCCAGCAGCTCCGAGTCGGGAACCTACGAGCAGTACTTC
D: .; size: .; V: TRBV6-1; J: TRBJ2-2; CDR3: CASSERRPNTGELFF; DNA: TGTGCCAGCAGTGAAAGGAGGCCCAACACCGGGGAGCTGTTTTTT
D: .; size: .; V: TRBV7-9; J: TRBJ2-7; CDR3: CASSFTGDEQYF; DNA: TGTGCCAGCAGCTTCACGGGGGACGAGCAGTACTTC
D: .; size: .; V: TRBV28; J: TRBJ2-2; CDR3: CASSFYTGTNTGELFF; DNA: TGTGCCAGCAGTTTTTATACAGGGACGAACACCGGGGAGCTGTTTTTT
D: .; size: .; V: TRBV29-1; J: TRBJ2-3; CDR3: CSGWAQSASRYTDTQYF; DNA: TGCAGCGGATGGGCTCAGAGCGCTAGCCGGTACACAGATACGCAGTATTTT
D: .; size: .; V: TRBV7-2; J: TRBJ1-1; CDR3: CASRGQSYFEAFF; DNA: TGTGCCAGCAGGGGGCAGAGCTATTTTGAAGCTTTCTTT
D: TRBD2; size: .; V: TRBV5-1; J: TRBJ2-3; CDR3: CASSLVAGVTDTQYF; DNA: TGCGCCAGCAGCTTAGTAGCGGGAGTCACAGATACGCAGTATTTT
D: TRBD1; size: few; V: TRBV7-9; J: TRBJ1-4; CDR3: CASSLDRVDEKLFF; DNA: TGTGCCAGCAGCTTGGACAGGGTTGATGAAAAACTGTTTTTT
D: .; size: .; V: TRBV5-1; J: TRBJ1-2; CDR3: CASSPTALVDNYGYTF; DNA: TGCGCCAGCAGCCCTACGGCGTTGGTGGACAATTATGGCTACACCTTC
D: .; size: .; V: TRBV25-1; J: TRBJ1-5; CDR3: CASSPSAYNQPQHF; DNA: TGTGCCAGCAGTCCCTCAGCGTACAATCAGCCCCAGCATTTT
D: .; size: .; V: TRBV30; J: TRBJ2-5; CDR3: CAWSVNGETQYF; DNA: TGTGCCTGGAGTGTAAACGGGGAGACCCAGTACTTC
D: TRBD1; size: .; V: TRBV5-1; J: TRBJ2-2; CDR3: CASSSRQGSITGELFF; DNA: TGCGCCAGCAGCTCTAGACAGGGGAGTATCACCGGGGAGCTGTTTTTT
D: TRBD2; size: .; V: TRBV5-1; J: TRBJ2-7; CDR3: CASSVTSGTLSEQYF; DNA: TGCGCCAGCAGCGTTACTAGCGGGACCCTTTCCGAGCAGTACTTC
D: .; size: many; V: TRBV5-1; J: TRBJ2-4; CDR3: CASSFREKNIQYF; DNA: TGCGCCAGCAGCTTCCGGGAAAAAAACATTCAGTACTTC
D: TRBD1; size: .; V: TRBV5-1; J: TRBJ1-2; CDR3: CASSLGGTAILHESYTF; DNA: TGCGCCAGCAGCCTCGGTGGGACAGCAATTCTTCATGAAAGCTACACCTTC
D: .; size: .; V: TRBV5-1; J: TRBJ2-2; CDR3: CASSLDTVTGELFF; DNA: TGCGCCAGCAGCTTGGATACAGTTACCGGGGAGCTGTTTTTT
D: .; size: .; V: TRBV30; J: TRBJ2-4; CDR3: CAWRSLHIQYF; DNA: TGTGCCTGGCGTTCGCTACACATTCAGTACTTC
D: .; size: .; V: TRBV28; J: TRBJ2-7; CDR3: CASSIASAQYF; DNA: TGTGCCAGCAGTATCGCTAGCGCACAGTACTTC
D: .; size: few; V: TRBV19; J: TRBJ1-2; CDR3: CASSMGGSPNYGYTF; DNA: TGTGCCAGTAGTATGGGAGGGAGCCCTAACTATGGCTACACCTTC
D: TRBD2; size: .; V: TRBV25-1; J: TRBJ2-1; CDR3: CASKGTSGRSTYNEQFF; DNA: TGTGCCAGCAAGGGTACTAGCGGGAGGTCCACCTACAATGAGCAGTTCTTC
D: .; size: few; V: TRBV4-1; J: TRBJ1-5; CDR3: CASSQDSRQPQHF; DNA: TGCGCCAGCAGCCAAGATTCACGGCAGCCCCAGCATTTT
D: .; size: .; V: TRBV3-1/TRBV3-2; J: TRBJ1-1; CDR3: CASSLRGGPNTEAFF; DNA: TGTGCCAGCAGCCTCCGGGGGGGTCCGAACACTGAAGCTTTCTTT
D: .; size: .; V: TRBV28; J: TRBJ1-6; CDR3: CASRNSGHQYNSPLHF; DNA: TGTGCCAGCAGAAACTCGGGACACCAATATAATTCACCCCTCCACTTT
D: .; size: .; V: TRBV7-9; J: TRBJ1-2; CDR3: CASSLDSYYGYTF; DNA: TGTGCCAGCAGCTTGGACAGCTACTATGGCTACACCTTC
D: .; size: .; V: TRBV6-1; J: TRBJ1-3; CDR3: CASSEALLSSGNTIYF; DNA: TGTGCCAGCAGTGAAGCGCTTCTGAGCTCTGGAAACACCATATATTTT
D: TRBD1; size: .; V: TRBV18; J: TRBJ1-1; CDR3: CASSPRQGAEAFF; DNA: TGTGCCAGCTCACCACGACAGGGGGCTGAAGCTTTCTTT